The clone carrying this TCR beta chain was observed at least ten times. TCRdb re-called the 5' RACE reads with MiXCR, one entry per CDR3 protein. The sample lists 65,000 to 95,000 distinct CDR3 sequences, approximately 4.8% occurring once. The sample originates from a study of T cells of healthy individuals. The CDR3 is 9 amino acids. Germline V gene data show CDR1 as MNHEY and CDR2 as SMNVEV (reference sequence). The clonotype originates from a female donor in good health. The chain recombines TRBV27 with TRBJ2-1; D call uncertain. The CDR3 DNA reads TGTGCTTTAAGGAGTGAGCAGTTCTTC. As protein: CALRSEQFF.